This is a list of T cell receptor beta chains from one sample in a study of blood T cells in healthy people across ages. From the 5' RACE reads, TCRdb called clonotypes with MiXCR, one entry per CDR3 protein. The table records about 1.1 million distinct CDR3 sequences, about two fifths of them present only once. Input material: blood. All receptors come from a man aged 18 to 35 in good health. Both conserved end residues are part of each CDR3. The D gene is left open where the match is weak. The size entry is marked missing in some rows and otherwise reads once, few, many or a size class.

few	TRBV11-3	TRBJ2-1	TRBD1	CASSRGALQGSANEQFF	TGTGCCAGCAGCCGAGGCGCATTACAGGGGAGTGCCAATGAGCAGTTCTTC
.	TRBV30	TRBJ1-2	.	CAWSVKDSHGYTF	TGTGCCTGGAGTGTAAAGGACTCTCATGGCTACACCTTC
.	TRBV27	TRBJ2-5	TRBD1	CASSFGTGRLETQYF	TGTGCCAGCAGTTTCGGGACAGGGAGGTTGGAGACCCAGTACTTC
.	TRBV27	TRBJ1-4	TRBD1	CASSPMTGAEKLFF	TGTGCCAGCAGTCCTATGACAGGGGCTGAAAAACTGTTTTTT
few	TRBV7-3	TRBJ2-7	TRBD1	CASSKNGQGLYEQYF	TGTGCCAGCAGCAAAAACGGACAGGGACTCTACGAGCAGTACTTC
.	TRBV5-1	TRBJ2-1	TRBD2	CASSLALAGANEQFF	TGCGCCAGCAGCTTGGCACTAGCGGGGGCCAATGAGCAGTTCTTC
few	TRBV20-1	TRBJ1-4	TRBD1	CSARDYNRGDEKLFF	TGCAGTGCTAGAGACTACAACAGGGGGGACGAAAAACTGTTTTTT
.	TRBV10-3	TRBJ2-3	.	CATIGTPGTDTQYF	TGTGCCACAATCGGGACACCAGGCACAGATACGCAGTATTTT
.	TRBV6-5	TRBJ1-3	.	CASSSTGFGNTIYF	TGTGCCAGCAGTTCCACAGGGTTTGGAAACACCATATATTTT
.	TRBV5-6	TRBJ1-1	.	CASSNSMNTEAFF	TGTGCCAGCAGTAACAGCATGAACACTGAAGCTTTCTTT
.	TRBV7-6	TRBJ2-3	.	CASSLEGPGITTDTQYF	TGTGCCAGCAGCTTAGAAGGTCCCGGAATCACCACAGATACGCAGTATTTT
.	TRBV3-1	TRBJ2-3	.	CASGQGDGDTQYF	TGTGCCAGCGGCCAAGGGGATGGCGATACGCAGTATTTT
few	TRBV6-2/TRBV6-3	TRBJ2-1	.	CASLGPRSYNEQFF	TGTGCCAGCTTAGGGCCCCGGTCATACAATGAGCAGTTCTTC
few	TRBV9	TRBJ2-1	.	CASSERVETRGLSEQFF	TGTGCAAGCAGCGAACGGGTGGAGACTAGAGGATTGAGTGAGCAGTTCTTC
few	TRBV7-2	TRBJ2-1	TRBD1	CASSSRTGGYEQFF	TGTGCCAGCAGCTCCCGGACAGGGGGATATGAGCAGTTCTTC